The 7 T cell receptor beta chains below were found in one sample sequenced in a study of blood T cell repertoires in COVID-19. Libraries were prepared by immunoSEQ multiplex PCR; TCRdb keeps only in-frame clonotypes and omits some of them. The table shows approximately 100,000 clones, with 70% to 90% occurring only once. Sequencing was done on a sample of peripheral blood. These receptors were obtained from a woman in her twenties or thirties with acute or convalescent COVID-19.

V and J are TRBV4-2 and TRBJ2-2; 8 nucleotides line up with TRBD2. The CDR3 length is 17 residues. V lost 0 bases, J lost 1 base, and 4 bases stayed unmatched. In germline, CDR1 is LGHNA, CDR2 YNFKEQ. DNA for the CDR3: TGTGCCAGCAGCCAAGATAAAAGCGGGGGGAACACCGGGGAGCTGTTTTTT. Amino acids: CASSQDKSGGNTGELFF.

This chain joins TRBV20-1 and TRBJ2-1; 11 positions match TRBD1. The CDR3 totals 16 residues. V lost 3 bases and J lost 3; bases outside the gene matches: 7. CDR1 DFQATT and CDR2 SNEGSKA come from the germline V gene (reference sequence). In DNA, the CDR3 is TGCAGTGCTAGTACGGGACAGGGGGAACTCTACAATGAGCAGTTCTTC. Protein product: CSASTGQGELYNEQFF.

The table lists this clone with a count of one. The chain links TRBV9 to TRBJ1-2; 9 positions match TRBD1. The germline gives CDR1 SGDLS, CDR2 YYNGEE. With 3 bases clipped from V and 5 bases from J, the junction kept 5 bases outside the gene matches. The length of the CDR3 is 14 residues. CDR3 nucleotide sequence: TGTGCCAGCAGCGGGACAGGGGCGAATTATGGCTACACCTTC. This encodes CASSGTGANYGYTF. Together with reference TRBV9 and TRBJ1-2, the CDR3 gives the full variable domain: DSGVTQTPKHLITATGQRVTLRCSPRSGDLSVYWYQQSLDQGLQFLIQYYNGEERAKGNILERFSAQQFPDLHSELNLSSLELGDSALYFCASSGTGANYGYTFGSGTRLTVV.

The chain joins TRBV5-1 to TRBJ1-4; 7 nucleotides align to TRBD1. The CDR3 is made up of 14 amino acids. Germline CDR1 reads SGHRS; CDR2 reads YFSETQ. J gave up 6 bases and V 2 bases, and 4 bases lay outside the gene matches. The CDR3 is CASSFNRGDEKLFF. The CDR3 DNA follows: TGCGCCAGCAGCTTTAACAGGGGTGATGAAAAACTGTTTTTT.

CDR3 in DNA: TGTGCCAGTAGTCCCGCCCGGGGGATATACAATGAGCAGTTCTTC. Translated: CASSPARGIYNEQFF. The chain is built from TRBV19 and TRBJ2-1; tentatively, D is TRBD2 (6 bases). The V end was cut by 5 bases, the J end by 4 bases, with 15 bases between. The CDR3 sequence is 15 residues long. Germline loops: CDR1 LNHDA, CDR2 SQIVND (reference sequence).

As DNA, the CDR3 is TGTGCCAGCAGCTTGAGTGAAAGGGGATCACCCCTCCACTTT. As protein: CASSLSERGSPLHF. The V gene is TRBV5-4, the J gene TRBJ1-6, with D possibly being TRBD1 (5 bases). The germline CDR1 and CDR2 sequences are SGHNT and YYREEE (reference sequence). This CDR3 is built from 14 residues. V was cut by 1 base and J by 10 bases, with 12 bases left in between.

This clone was observed a handful of times. The chain uses TRBV14 and TRBJ2-2; D ambiguous. This CDR3 is built from 13 residues. V dropped 1 base and J dropped 4 bases, with 4 bases sitting between them. Germline V gene sequence: CDR1 SGHDN, CDR2 FVKESK. In DNA form, the CDR3 reads TGTGCCAGCAGCCAAGCCTTCACCGGGGAGCTGTTTTTT. It encodes CASSQAFTGELFF.